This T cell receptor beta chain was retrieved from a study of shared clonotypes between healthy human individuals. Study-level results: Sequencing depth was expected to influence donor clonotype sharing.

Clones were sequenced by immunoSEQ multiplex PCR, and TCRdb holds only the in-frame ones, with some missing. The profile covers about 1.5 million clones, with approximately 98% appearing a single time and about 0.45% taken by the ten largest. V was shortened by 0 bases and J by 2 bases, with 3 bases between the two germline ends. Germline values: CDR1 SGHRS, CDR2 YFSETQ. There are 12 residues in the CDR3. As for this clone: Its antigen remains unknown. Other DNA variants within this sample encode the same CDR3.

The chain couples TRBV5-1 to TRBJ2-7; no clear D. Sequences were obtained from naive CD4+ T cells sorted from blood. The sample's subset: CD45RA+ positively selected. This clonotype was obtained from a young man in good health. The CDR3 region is CASSLVAYEQYF. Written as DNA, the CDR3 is TGCGCCAGCAGCTTGGTAGCCTACGAGCAGTACTTC.